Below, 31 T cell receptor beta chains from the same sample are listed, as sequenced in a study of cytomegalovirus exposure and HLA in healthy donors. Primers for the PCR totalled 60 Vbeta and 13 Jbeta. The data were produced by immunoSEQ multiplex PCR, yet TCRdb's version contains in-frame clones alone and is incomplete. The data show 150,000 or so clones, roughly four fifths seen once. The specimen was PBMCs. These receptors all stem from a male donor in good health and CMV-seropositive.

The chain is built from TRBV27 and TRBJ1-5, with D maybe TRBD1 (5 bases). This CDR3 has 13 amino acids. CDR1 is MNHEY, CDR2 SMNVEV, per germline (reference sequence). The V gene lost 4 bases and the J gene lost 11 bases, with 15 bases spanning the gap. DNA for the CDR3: TGTGCCAGCAGTTCCCGGCAGGGAAGGGCCCAGCATTTT. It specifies CASSSRQGRAQHF.

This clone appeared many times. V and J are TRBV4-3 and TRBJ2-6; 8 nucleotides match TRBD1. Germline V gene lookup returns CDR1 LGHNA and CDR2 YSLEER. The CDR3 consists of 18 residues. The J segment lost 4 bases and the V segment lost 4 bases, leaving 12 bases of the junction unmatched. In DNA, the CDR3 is TGCGCCAGCAGCCTAGGGGCCCAGGGGGCGTCCGGGGCCAACGTCCTGACTTTC. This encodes CASSLGAQGASGANVLTF.

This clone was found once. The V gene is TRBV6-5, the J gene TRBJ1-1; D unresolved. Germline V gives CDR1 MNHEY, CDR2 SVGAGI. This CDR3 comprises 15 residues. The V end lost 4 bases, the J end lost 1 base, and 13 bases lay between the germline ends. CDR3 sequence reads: CASSSRSTGNTEAFF. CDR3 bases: TGTGCCAGCAGTTCCCGTTCGACTGGGAACACTGAAGCTTTCTTT.

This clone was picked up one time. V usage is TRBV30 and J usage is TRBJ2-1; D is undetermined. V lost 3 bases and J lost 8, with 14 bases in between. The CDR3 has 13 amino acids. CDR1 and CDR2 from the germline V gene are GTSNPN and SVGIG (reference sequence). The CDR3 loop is CAWRGKGMDEQFF. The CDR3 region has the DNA TGTGCCTGGAGGGGCAAAGGTATGGATGAGCAGTTCTTC. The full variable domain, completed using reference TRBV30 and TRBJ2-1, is SQTIHQWPATLVQPVGSPLSLECTVEGTSNPNLYWYRQAAGRGLQLLFYSVGIGQISSEVPQNLSASRPQDRQFILSSKKLLLSDSGFYLCAWRGKGMDEQFFGPGTRLTVL.

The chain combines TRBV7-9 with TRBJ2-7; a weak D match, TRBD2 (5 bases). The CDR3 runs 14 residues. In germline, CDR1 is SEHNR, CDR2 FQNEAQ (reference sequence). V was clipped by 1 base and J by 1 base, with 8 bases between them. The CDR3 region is CASSLGRHSYEQYF. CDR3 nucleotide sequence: TGTGCCAGCAGCTTAGGGAGGCATTCCTACGAGCAGTACTTC.

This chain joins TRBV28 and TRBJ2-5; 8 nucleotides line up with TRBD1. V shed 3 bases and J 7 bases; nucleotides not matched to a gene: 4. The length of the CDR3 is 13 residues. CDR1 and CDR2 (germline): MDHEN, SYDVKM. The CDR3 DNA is TGTGCCAGCAGTTTCAGGGGGCGGGGGACCCAGTACTTC. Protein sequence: CASSFRGRGTQYF.

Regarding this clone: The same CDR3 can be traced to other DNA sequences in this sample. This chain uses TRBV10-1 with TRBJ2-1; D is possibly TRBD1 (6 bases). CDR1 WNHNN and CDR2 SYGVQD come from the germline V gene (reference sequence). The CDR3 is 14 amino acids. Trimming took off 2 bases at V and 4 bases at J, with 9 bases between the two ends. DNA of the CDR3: TGCGCCAGCAGTGAGACAGGGCGTTACAATGAGCAGTTCTTC. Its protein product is CASSETGRYNEQFF.

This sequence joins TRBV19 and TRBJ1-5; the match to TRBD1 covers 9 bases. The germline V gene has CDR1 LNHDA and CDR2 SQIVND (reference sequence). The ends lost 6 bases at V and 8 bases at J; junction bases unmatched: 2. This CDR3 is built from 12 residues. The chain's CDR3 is CASRGQGEPQHF. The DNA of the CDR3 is TGTGCCAGTAGGGGACAGGGAGAGCCCCAGCATTTT.

The CDR3 reads CASSDRGDQETQYF. For the CDR3, the DNA is TGTGCCAGCAGCGACAGGGGAGACCAAGAGACCCAGTACTTC. This sequence joins TRBV14 and TRBJ2-5; 8 nucleotides align to TRBD1. Germline CDR1 is SGHDN and CDR2 is FVKESK. Trimming at V came to 5 bases and at J to 0 bases, leaving 2 bases not matched to a gene. The length of the CDR3 is 14 residues.

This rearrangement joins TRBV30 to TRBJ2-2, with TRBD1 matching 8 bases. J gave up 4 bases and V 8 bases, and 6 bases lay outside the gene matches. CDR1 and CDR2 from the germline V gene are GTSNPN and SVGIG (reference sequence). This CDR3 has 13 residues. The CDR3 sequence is CARQGKGTGELFF. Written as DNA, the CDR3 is TGTGCCCGACAGGGGAAGGGCACCGGGGAGCTGTTTTTT.

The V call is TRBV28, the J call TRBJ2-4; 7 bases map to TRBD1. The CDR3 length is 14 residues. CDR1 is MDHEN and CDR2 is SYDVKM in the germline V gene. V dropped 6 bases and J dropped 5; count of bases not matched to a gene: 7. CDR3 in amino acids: CASSSPGTENIQYF. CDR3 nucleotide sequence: TGTGCCAGCAGCTCCCCCGGGACAGAAAACATTCAGTACTTC.

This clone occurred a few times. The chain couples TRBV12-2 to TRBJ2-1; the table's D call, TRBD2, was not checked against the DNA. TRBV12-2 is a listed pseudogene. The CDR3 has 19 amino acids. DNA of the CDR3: TGTGCAAGTCGCCCTAGGGGGACTAGCGGGGGGGCCGAAAGGGAGGAGCAGTTCTTC. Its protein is CASRPRGTSGGAEREEQFF.

CDR3 residues: CASSRDRGPEAFF. The DNA for the CDR3 is TGTGCCAGCAGTAGGGACAGGGGGCCTGAAGCTTTCTTT. The rearrangement links TRBV2 to TRBJ1-1, with TRBD1 matching 12 bases. The V and J ends lost 5 bases and 6 bases, in that order; junction bases with no gene match: 1. CDR1 is SNHLY and CDR2 is FYNNEI in the germline V gene. The CDR3 sequence is 13 residues long.

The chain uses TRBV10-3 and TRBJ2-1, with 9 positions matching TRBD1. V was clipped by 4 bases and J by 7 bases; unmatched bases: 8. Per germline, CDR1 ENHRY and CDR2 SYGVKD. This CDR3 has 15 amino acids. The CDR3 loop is CAISAPGQGKNEQFF. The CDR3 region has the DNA TGTGCCATCAGTGCCCCGGGACAGGGCAAAAATGAGCAGTTCTTC.

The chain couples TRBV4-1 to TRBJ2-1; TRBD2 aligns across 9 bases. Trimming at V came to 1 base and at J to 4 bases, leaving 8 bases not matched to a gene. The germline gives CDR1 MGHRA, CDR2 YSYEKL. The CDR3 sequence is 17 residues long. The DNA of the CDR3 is TGCGCCAGCAGCCAAGGAGGGTATAGCGGGAGTTACAATGAGCAGTTCTTC. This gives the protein CASSQGGYSGSYNEQFF.

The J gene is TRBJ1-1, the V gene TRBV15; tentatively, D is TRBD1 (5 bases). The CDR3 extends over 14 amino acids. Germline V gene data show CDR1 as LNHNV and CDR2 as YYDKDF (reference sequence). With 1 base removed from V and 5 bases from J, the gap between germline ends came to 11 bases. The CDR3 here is CATSRGGEATEAFF. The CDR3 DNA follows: TGTGCCACCAGCAGAGGAGGGGAGGCAACTGAAGCTTTCTTT.

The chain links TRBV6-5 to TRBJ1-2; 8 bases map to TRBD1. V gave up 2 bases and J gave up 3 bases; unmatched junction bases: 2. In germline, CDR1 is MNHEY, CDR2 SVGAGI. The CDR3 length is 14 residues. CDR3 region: CASSYRGQDYGYTF. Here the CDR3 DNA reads TGTGCCAGCAGTTACAGGGGACAGGACTATGGCTACACCTTC.

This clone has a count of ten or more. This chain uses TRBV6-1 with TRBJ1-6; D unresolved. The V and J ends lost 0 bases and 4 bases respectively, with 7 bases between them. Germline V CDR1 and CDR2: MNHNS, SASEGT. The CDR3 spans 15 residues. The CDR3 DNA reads TGTGCCAGCAGTGAAGCGCGGGGATATAATTCACCCCTCCACTTT. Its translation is CASSEARGYNSPLHF.

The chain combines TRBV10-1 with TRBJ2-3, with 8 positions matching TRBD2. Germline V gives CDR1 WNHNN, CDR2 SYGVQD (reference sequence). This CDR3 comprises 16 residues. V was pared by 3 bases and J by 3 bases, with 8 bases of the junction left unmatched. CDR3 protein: CASSEWSSGGTDTQYF. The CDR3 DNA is TGCGCCAGCAGTGAATGGTCCAGCGGGGGAACAGATACGCAGTATTTT.

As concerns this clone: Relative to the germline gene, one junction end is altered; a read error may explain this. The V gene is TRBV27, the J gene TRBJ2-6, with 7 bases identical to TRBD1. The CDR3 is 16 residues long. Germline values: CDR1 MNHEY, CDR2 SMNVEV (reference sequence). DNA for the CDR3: TGTGCCAGCAGTTTGAACACAGGGGTCGGGGCCAACGGCCTGACTTTC. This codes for CASSLNTGVGANGLTF.

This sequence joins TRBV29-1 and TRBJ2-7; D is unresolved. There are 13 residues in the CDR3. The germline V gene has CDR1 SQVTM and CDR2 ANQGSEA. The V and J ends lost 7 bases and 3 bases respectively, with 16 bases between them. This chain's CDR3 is CSAGGLKGYEQYF. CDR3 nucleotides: TGCAGCGCCGGCGGATTAAAAGGCTACGAGCAGTACTTC.

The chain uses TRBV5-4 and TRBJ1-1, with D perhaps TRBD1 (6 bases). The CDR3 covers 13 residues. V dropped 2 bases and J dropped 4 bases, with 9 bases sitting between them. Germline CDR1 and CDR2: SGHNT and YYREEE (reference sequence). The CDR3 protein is CASSFPQGTEAFF. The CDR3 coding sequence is TGTGCCAGCAGCTTCCCACAGGGCACTGAAGCTTTCTTT.

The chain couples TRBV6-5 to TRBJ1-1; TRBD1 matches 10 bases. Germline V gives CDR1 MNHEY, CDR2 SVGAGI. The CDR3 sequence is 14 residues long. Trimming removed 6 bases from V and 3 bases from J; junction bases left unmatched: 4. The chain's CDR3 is CASSRDRGYTEAFF. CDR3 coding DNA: TGTGCCAGCAGCCGGGACAGGGGTTACACTGAAGCTTTCTTT.

The CDR3 protein is CASSLRSPNEKLFF. The CDR3 bases are TGTGCCAGCAGCTTACGCAGTCCTAATGAAAAACTGTTTTTT. This chain uses TRBV7-9 with TRBJ1-4; D remains ambiguous. Germline V gene sequence: CDR1 SEHNR, CDR2 FQNEAQ (reference sequence). Deletions cut 2 bases from V and 3 bases from J, with 7 bases between. The CDR3 is made up of 14 amino acids.

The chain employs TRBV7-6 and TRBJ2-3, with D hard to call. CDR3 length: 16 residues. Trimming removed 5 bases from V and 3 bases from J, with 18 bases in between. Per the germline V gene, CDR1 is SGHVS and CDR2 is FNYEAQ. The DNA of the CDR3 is TGTGCCAGCAGCCCCCCGGGTGGTGCACCGACAGATACGCAGTATTTT. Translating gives CASSPPGGAPTDTQYF.

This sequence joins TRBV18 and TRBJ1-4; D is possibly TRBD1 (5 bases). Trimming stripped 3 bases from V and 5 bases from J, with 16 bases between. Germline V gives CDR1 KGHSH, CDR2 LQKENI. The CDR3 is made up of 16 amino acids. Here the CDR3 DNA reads TGTGCCAGCTCACCCCGGTCGGGGGGGAGCAATGAAAAACTGTTTTTT. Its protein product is CASSPRSGGSNEKLFF.

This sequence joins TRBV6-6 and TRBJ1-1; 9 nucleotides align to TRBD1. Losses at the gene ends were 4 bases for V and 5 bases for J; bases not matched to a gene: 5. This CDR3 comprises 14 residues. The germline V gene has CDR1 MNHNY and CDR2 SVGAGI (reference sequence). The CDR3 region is CASSWGQGRTEAFF. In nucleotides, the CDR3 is TGTGCCAGCAGTTGGGGACAGGGACGGACTGAAGCTTTCTTT.

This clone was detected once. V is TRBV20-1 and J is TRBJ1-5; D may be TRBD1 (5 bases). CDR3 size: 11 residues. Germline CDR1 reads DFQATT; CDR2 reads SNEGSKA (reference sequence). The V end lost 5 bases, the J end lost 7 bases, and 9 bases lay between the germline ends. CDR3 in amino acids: CSAGAPQPQHF. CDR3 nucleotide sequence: TGCAGTGCTGGGGCCCCCCAGCCCCAGCATTTT.

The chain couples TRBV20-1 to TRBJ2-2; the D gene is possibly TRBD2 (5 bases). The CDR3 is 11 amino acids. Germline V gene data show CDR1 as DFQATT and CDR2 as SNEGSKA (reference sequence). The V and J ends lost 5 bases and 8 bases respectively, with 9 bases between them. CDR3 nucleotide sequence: TGCAGTGCTGGAGTAGCGGGGGAGCTGTTTTTT. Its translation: CSAGVAGELFF.

The CDR3 coding sequence is TGTGCCAGCAGCTCCAGACAGGGGGCAGGACAGCCCCAGCATTTT. Its translation is CASSSRQGAGQPQHF. The V call is TRBV7-2, the J call TRBJ1-5; 10 bases match TRBD1. Losses at the gene ends were 4 bases for V and 7 bases for J; bases not matched to a gene: 7. Germline V lookup: CDR1 SGHTA, CDR2 FQGNSA. This CDR3 region has 15 residues.

The CDR3 coding sequence is TGTGCCAGCAGCCAGCAAGTGGGGAGGACCGGGGAGCTGTTTTTT. Its protein is CASSQQVGRTGELFF. This sequence joins TRBV5-5 and TRBJ2-2; weak D call: TRBD2 (6 bases). The CDR3 spans 15 residues. The V gene's germline CDR1 is SGHKS and CDR2 YYEKEE (reference sequence). With 4 bases removed from V and 5 bases from J, the gap between germline ends came to 15 bases.